Listed below are T cell receptor beta chains from one sample, sequenced in a study of CD8 T cells in ankylosing spondylitis. TCRdb re-called the 5' RACE reads with MiXCR, one entry per CDR3 protein. The sample records a few hundred thousand distinct CDR3 sequences, approximately 20% being singletons. Source material: blood, either unsorted or a sorted T cell fraction (not recorded which). Receptors were obtained from a male donor with ankylosing spondylitis or in good health (not recorded which). The CDR3 runs from the conserved cysteine through the conserved F or W. A D gene is named only where the DNA matches it firmly. A clone size is listed for some rows: how often the clone was seen (once, few, many), or a class if it is expanded.

D gene	J gene	V gene	clone size	CDR3 DNA	CDR3 protein
-	TRBJ1-1	TRBV29-1	few	TGCAGCGCCCCGGGCACAGCTAGGAACACTGAAGCTTTCTTT	CSAPGTARNTEAFF
-	TRBJ2-3	TRBV20-1	many	TGCAGTGCTAGGTCCGGGACAACGAGCACAGATACGCAGTATTTT	CSARSGTTSTDTQYF
-	TRBJ1-2	TRBV28	-	TGTGCCAGCAGCTTCCTTCTCTTCAGGGGACGTGATAACTATGGCTACACCTTC	CASSFLLFRGRDNYGYTF
TRBD2	TRBJ2-1	TRBV28	few	TGTGCCAGCAGTAATAGCGGGAGGGTACTTAATGAGCAGTTCTTC	CASSNSGRVLNEQFF
-	TRBJ1-4	TRBV5-1	many	TGCGCCAGCAGCTTGGTTGGACAGCCAAATGAAAAACTGTTTTTT	CASSLVGQPNEKLFF
TRBD2	TRBJ2-1	TRBV12-3/TRBV12-4	-	TGTGCCAGCAGTTTCACTAGCGGTGAGCAGTTCTTC	CASSFTSGEQFF
TRBD2	TRBJ2-1	TRBV7-3	many	TGTGCCAGCAGCCCAGGACTAGCCGCGGGCGAGCAGTTCTTC	CASSPGLAAGEQFF
-	TRBJ2-3	TRBV20-1	-	TGCAGTGCCACCTTCAGTCCTTTCACAGATACGCAGTATTTT	CSATFSPFTDTQYF
-	TRBJ2-1	TRBV29-1	-	TGCAGCGTGCCCTACATTGGGCTCAATGAGCAGTTCTTC	CSVPYIGLNEQFF
-	TRBJ1-1	TRBV28	-	TGTGCCAGCCTGGGTCCGGGCCTGAACACTGAAGCTTTCTTT	CASLGPGLNTEAFF
-	TRBJ1-2	TRBV4-2	few	TGTGCCAGCAGCCAAGTAGAAAGGGAAGGCTATGGCTACACCTTC	CASSQVEREGYGYTF
-	TRBJ2-2	TRBV3-1	few	TGTGCCAGCAGCCAAATTAGCTCGGCCGGGGAGCTGTTTTTT	CASSQISSAGELFF
-	TRBJ1-1	TRBV27	-	TGTGCCAGCAGTTTATCTGCAGGGTCAGGCACTGAAGCTTTCTTT	CASSLSAGSGTEAFF
-	TRBJ2-1	TRBV28	many	TGTGCCAGCAGTCCTTACCTAGCCTCTACCTACAATGAGCAGTTCTTC	CASSPYLASTYNEQFF
TRBD1	TRBJ2-5	TRBV5-5	-	TGTGCCAGCAGCTTTCCAGGGGGCGCGAAGACCCAGTACTTC	CASSFPGGAKTQYF
TRBD2	TRBJ2-1	TRBV5-1	-	TGCGCCAGCAGCTTGAGCGGGGAGAGCTCCTACAATGAGCAGTTCTTC	CASSLSGESSYNEQFF
-	TRBJ1-5	TRBV20-1	many	TGCAGTGCTACCCACGAGGGCGGCGTCATGGGCAATCAGCCCCAGCATTTT	CSATHEGGVMGNQPQHF
-	TRBJ2-1	TRBV7-7	-	TGTGCTAGCGGCCAGGGGGGTGAGCAGTTCTTC	CASGQGGEQFF
-	TRBJ1-1	TRBV7-9	-	TGTGCCAGCAAAAACACCGCCGCTTCTGAAGCTTTCTTT	CASKNTAASEAFF
-	TRBJ2-3	TRBV4-1	-	TGCGCCAGCAGCCAAGCCCTAAACACAGATACGCAGTATTTT	CASSQALNTDTQYF
TRBD1	TRBJ1-4	TRBV27	many	TGTGCCAGCAGTAAGAGACAGGGGTTGGAAAAACTGTTTTTT	CASSKRQGLEKLFF
TRBD1	TRBJ2-3	TRBV5-1	-	TGCGCCAGCAGCCGGGACAGGGCCACAGATACGCAGTATTTT	CASSRDRATDTQYF
-	TRBJ1-5	TRBV28	many	TGTGCCAGCACCCCTCCGGGACAAAATCAGCCCCAGCATTTT	CASTPPGQNQPQHF
-	TRBJ1-5	TRBV15	few	TGTGCCACCAGCGGGGGTCATTCCAATCAGCCCCAGCATTTT	CATSGGHSNQPQHF
TRBD2	TRBJ2-2	TRBV27	many	TGTGCCAGCTCCCCGGGGGGGGCAACCGGGGAGCTGTTTTTT	CASSPGGATGELFF
-	TRBJ2-3	TRBV3-1	few	TGTGCCAGCAGCCAATCGATACAGAGGCAGTATTTT	CASSQSIQRQYF
-	TRBJ2-5	TRBV2	few	TGTGCCGGCGGAGAGCAGGCGGCGGTCAGAGAGACCCAGTACTTC	CAGGEQAAVRETQYF
-	TRBJ1-1	TRBV7-2	-	TGTGCCAGCAGCGCGGACAGATACACTGAAGCTTTCTTT	CASSADRYTEAFF
-	TRBJ2-5	TRBV24-1	many	TGTGCCACCAGTGACGGAGAGACCCAGTACTTC	CATSDGETQYF
TRBD1	TRBJ2-3	TRBV28	many	TGTGCCAGCACCAGGACAGGAGACACAGATACGCAGTATTTT	CASTRTGDTDTQYF
-	TRBJ1-2	TRBV5-1	-	TGCGCCAGCAGCTCGGAACCCGTCTATGGCTACACCTTC	CASSSEPVYGYTF
TRBD1	TRBJ1-2	TRBV27	many	TGTGCCAGCAGCTCGACAGGGTATACCTATGGCTACACCTTC	CASSSTGYTYGYTF
-	TRBJ2-1	TRBV20-1	-	TGCAGTGCTAAGGGGGACCCACCGCATGAGCAGTTCTTC	CSAKGDPPHEQFF
TRBD1	TRBJ1-4	TRBV6-1	few	TGTGCCAGCAGTCCCGGGACAGGGGTCGGGAGTGAAAAACTGTTTTTT	CASSPGTGVGSEKLFF
TRBD1	TRBJ1-1	TRBV20-1	few	TGCAGTGCTAGAGGACAGGGGCCGAACACTGAAGCTTTCTTT	CSARGQGPNTEAFF
-	TRBJ2-5	TRBV9	-	TGTGCCAGCAGCGTAGCTACAGGGCGGGGCCAAGAGACCCAGTACTTC	CASSVATGRGQETQYF
-	TRBJ2-4	TRBV12-3/TRBV12-4	-	TGTGCCAGCAGTTTAGGCCAGCCCCAAGAAAACATTCAGTACTTC	CASSLGQPQENIQYF
-	TRBJ1-4	TRBV5-1	few	TGCGCCAGCAGCACCGGGGGGAGGGGCAGAGGAGAACTGTTTTTT	CASSTGGRGRGELFF
-	TRBJ2-2	TRBV28	-	TGTGCCAGCAGTTTCCCCTGGGACCGTAACACCGGGGAGCTGTTTTTT	CASSFPWDRNTGELFF
-	TRBJ2-3	TRBV27	few	TGTGCCAGCAGTTTAATTCAGTCGGGCTATACGCAGTATTTT	CASSLIQSGYTQYF
TRBD1	TRBJ1-4	TRBV11-2	-	TGTGCCAGCAGCTTAGTCCAAGGGGGCTTGGGTGAAAAACTGTTTTTT	CASSLVQGGLGEKLFF
TRBD2	TRBJ2-1	TRBV9	few	TGTGCCAGCAGCGTAGGTGAGGGAGGGTCCCACAATGAGCAGTTCTTC	CASSVGEGGSHNEQFF
-	TRBJ1-2	TRBV5-1	many	TGCGCCAGCAAGCAGGGAGCTAACTATGGCTACACCTTC	CASKQGANYGYTF
-	TRBJ2-4	TRBV5-1	few	TGCGCCAGCAGCTTGGCCCTGGGGGCCAAAAACATTCAGTACTTC	CASSLALGAKNIQYF
-	TRBJ2-3	TRBV6-5	-	TGTGCCAGCAAAAAGGGCACAGATACGCAGTATTTT	CASKKGTDTQYF
TRBD1	TRBJ2-3	TRBV3-1	-	TGTGCCAGCAGCCAAGCCAGGGGGCACCACACAGATACGCAGTATTTT	CASSQARGHHTDTQYF
-	TRBJ2-5	TRBV9	-	TGTGCCAGCAGCGTAGGAAGGGGCTCGGAGACCCAGTACTTC	CASSVGRGSETQYF
-	TRBJ2-2	TRBV20-1	few	TGCAGTAAGCTCCGACAGACCGGGGAGCTGTTTTTT	CSKLRQTGELFF
TRBD1	TRBJ2-3	TRBV7-6	-	TGTGCCAGCAGCTCGTCCTGGACAGGGGTTGCAGATACGCAGTATTTT	CASSSSWTGVADTQYF
-	TRBJ1-1	TRBV7-9	-	TGTGCCAGCAGCTTAGGGCAGACCACGAACACTGAAGCTTTCTTT	CASSLGQTTNTEAFF